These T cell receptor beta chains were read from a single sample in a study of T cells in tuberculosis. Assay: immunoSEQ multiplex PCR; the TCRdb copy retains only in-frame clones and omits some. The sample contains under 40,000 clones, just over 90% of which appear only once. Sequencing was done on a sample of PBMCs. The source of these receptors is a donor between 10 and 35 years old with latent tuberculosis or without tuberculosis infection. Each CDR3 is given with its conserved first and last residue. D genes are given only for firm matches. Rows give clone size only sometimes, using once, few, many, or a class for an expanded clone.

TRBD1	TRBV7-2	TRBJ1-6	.	CASSSNLGQASNSPLHF	TGTGCCAGCAGCTCTAATCTTGGACAGGCGAGTAATTCACCCCTCCACTTT
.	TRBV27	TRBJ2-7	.	CASSHPGEFSYEQYF	TGTGCCAGCAGCCACCCGGGGGAGTTCTCCTACGAGCAGTACTTC
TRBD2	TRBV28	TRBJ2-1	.	CASSLTHPGLAGEQFF	TGTGCCAGCAGTTTGACACACCCGGGACTAGCGGGAGAACAGTTCTTC
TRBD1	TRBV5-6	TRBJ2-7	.	CASSLSTGYSYEQYF	TGTGCCAGCAGCTTATCGACAGGGTATTCCTACGAGCAGTACTTC
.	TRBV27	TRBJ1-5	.	CASSLYYSNQPQHF	TGTGCCAGCAGTTTATACTATAGCAATCAGCCCCAGCATTTT
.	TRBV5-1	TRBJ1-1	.	CASSFGEATEAFF	TGCGCCAGCAGCTTCGGGGAGGCCACTGAAGCTTTCTTT
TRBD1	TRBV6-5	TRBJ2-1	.	CASSTGTGGIGEQFF	TGTGCCAGCAGTACCGGGACAGGGGGAATCGGTGAGCAGTTCTTC
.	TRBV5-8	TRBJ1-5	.	CASSHYSRQGRNQPQHF	TGTGCCAGCAGCCACTATTCTAGGCAGGGTAGGAATCAGCCCCAGCATTTT
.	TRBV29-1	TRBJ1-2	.	CSVRGRVTANYGYTF	TGCAGCGTGCGAGGGAGAGTAACAGCTAACTATGGCTACACCTTC
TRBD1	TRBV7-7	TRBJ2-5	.	CASSSDRGETQYF	TGTGCCAGCAGCTCCGACAGGGGAGAGACCCAGTACTTC
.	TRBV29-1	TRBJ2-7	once	CSVEAGHEQYF	TGCAGCGTTGAGGCAGGGCACGAGCAGTACTTC
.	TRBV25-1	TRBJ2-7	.	CASSEWGVSYEQYF	TGTGCCAGCAGTGAATGGGGGGTGTCCTACGAGCAGTACTTC
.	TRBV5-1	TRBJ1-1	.	CASSLGAGTEAFF	TGCGCCAGCAGCTTGGGCGCAGGCACTGAAGCTTTCTTT
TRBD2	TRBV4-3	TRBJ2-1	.	CASSSSGGGYNEQFF	TGCGCCAGCAGCTCAAGCGGGGGAGGTTACAATGAGCAGTTCTTC
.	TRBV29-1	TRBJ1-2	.	CSVERVGGYTF	TGCAGCGTTGAGAGGGTAGGTGGCTACACCTTC
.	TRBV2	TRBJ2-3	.	CASSVGGASTDTQYF	TGTGCCAGCAGTGTAGGGGGAGCTAGCACAGATACGCAGTATTTT
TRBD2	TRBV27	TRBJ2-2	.	CASSFSLAGPGELFF	TGTGCCAGCAGTTTTAGCCTAGCGGGACCCGGGGAGCTGTTTTTT
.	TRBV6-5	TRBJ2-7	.	CASSPFGGKEQYF	TGTGCCAGCAGCCCTTTCGGGGGTAAGGAGCAGTACTTC
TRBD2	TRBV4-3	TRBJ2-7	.	CASSQGASGGYEQYF	TGCGCCAGCAGCCAAGGCGCTAGCGGGGGCTACGAGCAGTACTTC
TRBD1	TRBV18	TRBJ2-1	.	CASSSRQGSYNEQFF	TGTGCCAGCTCATCTAGACAGGGGTCCTACAATGAGCAGTTCTTC
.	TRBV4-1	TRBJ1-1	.	CASSQPGETNTEAFF	TGCGCCAGCAGCCAGCCTGGTGAGACAAACACTGAAGCTTTCTTT
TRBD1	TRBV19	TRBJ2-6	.	CASSGRTGGASGANVLTF	TGTGCCAGTAGTGGACGGACAGGGGGCGCGTCAGGGGCCAACGTCCTGACTTTC
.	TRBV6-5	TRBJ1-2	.	CASSSGSLNYGYTF	TGTGCCAGCAGTTCCGGTAGTTTGAACTATGGCTACACCTTC
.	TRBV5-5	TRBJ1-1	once	CASLGRGARTEAFF	TGTGCCAGCCTGGGGAGGGGCGCAAGGACTGAAGCTTTCTTT
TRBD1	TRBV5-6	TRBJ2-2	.	CASSGTENTGELFF	TGTGCCAGCAGCGGGACAGAGAACACCGGGGAGCTGTTTTTT
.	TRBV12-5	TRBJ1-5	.	CASGRDNQPQHF	TGTGCTAGCGGACGGGACAATCAGCCCCAGCATTTT
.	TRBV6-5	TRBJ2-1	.	CASSYVRGNEQFF	TGTGCCAGCAGTTACGTCAGGGGCAATGAGCAGTTCTTC
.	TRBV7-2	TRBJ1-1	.	CASSLELTVEAFF	TGTGCCAGCAGCTTAGAACTGACAGTTGAAGCTTTCTTT
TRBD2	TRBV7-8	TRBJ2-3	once	CASSLFSSSGSGTDTQYF	TGTGCCAGCAGCTTGTTTTCGAGTAGCGGGAGTGGCACAGATACGCAGTATTTT
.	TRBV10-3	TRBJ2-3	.	CAISESSRGTDTQYF	TGTGCCATCAGTGAGTCTTCCAGGGGAACAGATACGCAGTATTTT
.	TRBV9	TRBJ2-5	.	CASSVAPTEGETQYF	TGTGCCAGCAGCGTAGCCCCCACGGAGGGGGAGACCCAGTACTTC
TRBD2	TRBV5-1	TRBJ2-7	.	CASSNSGSSIFSSAYEQYF	TGCGCCAGCAGCAATAGCGGGAGCTCGATCTTTTCGTCGGCCTACGAGCAGTACTTC
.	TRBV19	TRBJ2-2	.	CASSPLVEGTGELFF	TGTGCCAGTAGTCCCCTCGTTGAGGGAACCGGGGAGCTGTTTTTT
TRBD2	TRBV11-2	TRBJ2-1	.	CASSTRLAGENEQFF	TGTGCCAGCAGCACCCGACTAGCGGGAGAAAATGAGCAGTTCTTC
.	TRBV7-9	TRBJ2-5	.	CASQGTETFQETQYF	TGTGCCAGCCAGGGAACAGAGACTTTTCAAGAGACCCAGTACTTC
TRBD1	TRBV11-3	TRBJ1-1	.	CASSAGQGRNTEAFF	TGTGCCAGCAGCGCGGGACAGGGCAGGAACACTGAAGCTTTCTTT
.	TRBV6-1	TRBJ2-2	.	CASIRTLNTGELFF	TGTGCCAGCATTCGGACTTTAAACACCGGGGAGCTGTTTTTT
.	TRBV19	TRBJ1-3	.	CASSIGGRGNTIYF	TGTGCCAGTAGTATTGGGGGCCGCGGAAACACCATATATTTT
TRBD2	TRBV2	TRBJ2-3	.	CASSRGGLGDTQYF	TGTGCCAGCAGCCGCGGGGGGTTGGGGGATACGCAGTATTTT
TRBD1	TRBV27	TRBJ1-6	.	CASSLSQGPSSYNSPLHF	TGTGCCAGCAGTTTATCACAGGGGCCCAGCTCCTATAATTCACCCCTCCACTTT
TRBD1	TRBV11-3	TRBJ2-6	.	CASSLGTGSYIANVLTF	TGTGCCAGCAGCTTAGGGACAGGGAGTTATATAGCCAACGTCCTGACTTTC